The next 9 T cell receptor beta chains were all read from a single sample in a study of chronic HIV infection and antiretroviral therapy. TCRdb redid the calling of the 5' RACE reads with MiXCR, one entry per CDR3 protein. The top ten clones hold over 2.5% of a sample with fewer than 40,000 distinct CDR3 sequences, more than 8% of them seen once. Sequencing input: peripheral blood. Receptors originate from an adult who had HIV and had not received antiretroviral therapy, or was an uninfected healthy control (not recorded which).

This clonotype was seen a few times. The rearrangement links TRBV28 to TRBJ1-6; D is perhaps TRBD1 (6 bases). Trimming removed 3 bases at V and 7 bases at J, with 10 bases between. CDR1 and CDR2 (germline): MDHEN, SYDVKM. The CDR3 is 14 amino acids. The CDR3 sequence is CASSFAQGNSPLHF. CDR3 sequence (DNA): TGTGCCAGCAGTTTTGCACAGGGCAATTCACCCCTCCACTTT. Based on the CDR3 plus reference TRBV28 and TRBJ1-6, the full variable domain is DVKVTQSSRYLVKRTGEKVFLECVQDMDHENMFWYRQDPGLGLRLIYFSYDVKMKEKGDIPEGYSVSREKKERFSLILESASTNQTSMYLCASSFAQGNSPLHFGNGTRLTVT.

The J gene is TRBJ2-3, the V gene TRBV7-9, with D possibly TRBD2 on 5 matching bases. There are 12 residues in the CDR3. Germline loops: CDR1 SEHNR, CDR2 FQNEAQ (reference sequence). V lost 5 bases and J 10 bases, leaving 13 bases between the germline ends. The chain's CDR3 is CASSRGLVPQYF. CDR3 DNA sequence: TGTGCCAGCAGCCGAGGACTGGTTCCGCAGTATTTT.

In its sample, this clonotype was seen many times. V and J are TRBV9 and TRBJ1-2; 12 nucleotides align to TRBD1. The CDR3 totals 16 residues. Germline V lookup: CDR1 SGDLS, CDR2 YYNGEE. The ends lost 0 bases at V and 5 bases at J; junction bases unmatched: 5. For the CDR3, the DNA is TGTGCCAGCAGCGTAGAGGGGACAGGGGGCAGATATGGCTACACCTTC. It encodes CASSVEGTGGRYGYTF. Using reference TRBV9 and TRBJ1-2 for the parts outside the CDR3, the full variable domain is DSGVTQTPKHLITATGQRVTLRCSPRSGDLSVYWYQQSLDQGLQFLIQYYNGEERAKGNILERFSAQQFPDLHSELNLSSLELGDSALYFCASSVEGTGGRYGYTFGSGTRLTVV.

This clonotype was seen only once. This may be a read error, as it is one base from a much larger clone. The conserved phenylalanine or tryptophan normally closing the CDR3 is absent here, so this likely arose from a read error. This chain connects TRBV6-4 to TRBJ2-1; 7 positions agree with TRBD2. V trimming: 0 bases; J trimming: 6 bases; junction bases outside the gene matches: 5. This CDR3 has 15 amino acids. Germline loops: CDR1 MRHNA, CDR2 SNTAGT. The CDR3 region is CASSDSAGVLNEQFC. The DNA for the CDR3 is TGTGCCAGCAGTGACTCGGCGGGAGTCCTCAATGAGCAGTTCTGC.

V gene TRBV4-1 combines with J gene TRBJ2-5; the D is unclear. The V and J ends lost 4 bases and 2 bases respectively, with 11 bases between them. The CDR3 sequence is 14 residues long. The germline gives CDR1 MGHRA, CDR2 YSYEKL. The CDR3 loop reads CASSPGPTQETQYF. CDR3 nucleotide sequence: TGCGCCAGCAGCCCCGGGCCGACTCAAGAGACCCAGTACTTC.

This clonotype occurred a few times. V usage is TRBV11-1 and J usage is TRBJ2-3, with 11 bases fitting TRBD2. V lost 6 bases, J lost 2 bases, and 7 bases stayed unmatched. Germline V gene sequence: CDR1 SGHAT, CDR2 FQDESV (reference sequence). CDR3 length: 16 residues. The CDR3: CASSYPSGRNTDTQYF. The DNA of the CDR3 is TGTGCCAGCAGTTACCCTAGCGGGAGGAACACAGATACGCAGTATTTT.

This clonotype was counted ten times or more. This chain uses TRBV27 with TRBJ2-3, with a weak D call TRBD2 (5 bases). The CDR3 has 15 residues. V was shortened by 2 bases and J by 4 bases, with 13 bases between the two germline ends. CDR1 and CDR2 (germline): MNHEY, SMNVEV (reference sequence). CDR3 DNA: TGTGCCAGCAGTTTAGGGCTAGCTGCGGCAGATACGCAGTATTTT. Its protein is CASSLGLAAADTQYF.

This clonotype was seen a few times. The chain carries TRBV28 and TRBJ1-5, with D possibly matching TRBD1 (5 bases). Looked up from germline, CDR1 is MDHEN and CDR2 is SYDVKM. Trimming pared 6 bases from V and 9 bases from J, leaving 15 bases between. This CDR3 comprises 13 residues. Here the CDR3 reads CASRQGSGRPQHF. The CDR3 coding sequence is TGTGCCAGCAGGCAGGGATCAGGACGGCCCCAGCATTTT.

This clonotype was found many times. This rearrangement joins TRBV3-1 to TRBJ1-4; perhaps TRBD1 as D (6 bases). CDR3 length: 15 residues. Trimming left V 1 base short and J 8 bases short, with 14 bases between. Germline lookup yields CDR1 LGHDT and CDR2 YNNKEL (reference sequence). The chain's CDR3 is CASSQGLGAGEKLFF. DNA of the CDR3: TGTGCCAGCAGCCAAGGATTGGGGGCCGGGGAAAAACTGTTTTTT.